The clone carrying this T cell receptor beta chain was counted between two and nine times. Its target is not known. The whole isolated RNA underwent reverse transcription, so sequencing captured expressed TCRB transcripts. The data were produced by immunoSEQ multiplex PCR, yet TCRdb's version contains in-frame clones alone and is incomplete. Altogether hundreds of thousands of clones are present, around 15% being singletons, with the ten largest covering around 0.022%. The source of the sample is a study of beta chain features in type 1 diabetes. The CDR3 is made up of 14 amino acids. Trimming cost V 6 bases and J 3 bases, with 14 bases left between them. CDR1 KGHSH and CDR2 LQKENI come from the germline V gene. Study-wide results and limits: Short templates might get an advantage during PCR, and this would be equal in patients and controls. Type 1 diabetes patients had TCRB CDR3s that were shorter (moderately but significantly so) in all four CD4+ subsets. The question left open here concerned HLA type influencing TCRB rearrangement.

In total, each donor contributed a single heparinised blood draw that averaged roughly 110 mL. Purity above 95% was achieved in all sorted populations. The sequencing sample was made of naive CD4+ T cells from blood. This clonotype originated in a man aged 18 to 30 with type 1 diabetes. The V and J genes are TRBV18 and TRBJ2-5; unclear D gene. The CDR3 DNA reads TGTGCCAGCTCTTTACCGAATACGAAAGAGACCCAGTACTTC. It translates to CASSLPNTKETQYF.